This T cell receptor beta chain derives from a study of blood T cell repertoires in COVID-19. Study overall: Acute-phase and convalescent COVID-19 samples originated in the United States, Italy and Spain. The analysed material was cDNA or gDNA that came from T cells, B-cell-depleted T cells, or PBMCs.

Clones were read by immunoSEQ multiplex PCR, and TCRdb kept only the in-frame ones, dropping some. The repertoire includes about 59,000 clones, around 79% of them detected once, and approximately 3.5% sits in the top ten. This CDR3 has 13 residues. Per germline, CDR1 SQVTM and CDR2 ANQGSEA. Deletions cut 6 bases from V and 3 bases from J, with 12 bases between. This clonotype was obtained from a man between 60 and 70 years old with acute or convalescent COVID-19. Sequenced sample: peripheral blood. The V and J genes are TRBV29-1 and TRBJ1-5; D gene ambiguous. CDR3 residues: CSVIQSPNQPQHF. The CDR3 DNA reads TGCAGCGTAATACAAAGTCCCAATCAGCCCCAGCATTTT.